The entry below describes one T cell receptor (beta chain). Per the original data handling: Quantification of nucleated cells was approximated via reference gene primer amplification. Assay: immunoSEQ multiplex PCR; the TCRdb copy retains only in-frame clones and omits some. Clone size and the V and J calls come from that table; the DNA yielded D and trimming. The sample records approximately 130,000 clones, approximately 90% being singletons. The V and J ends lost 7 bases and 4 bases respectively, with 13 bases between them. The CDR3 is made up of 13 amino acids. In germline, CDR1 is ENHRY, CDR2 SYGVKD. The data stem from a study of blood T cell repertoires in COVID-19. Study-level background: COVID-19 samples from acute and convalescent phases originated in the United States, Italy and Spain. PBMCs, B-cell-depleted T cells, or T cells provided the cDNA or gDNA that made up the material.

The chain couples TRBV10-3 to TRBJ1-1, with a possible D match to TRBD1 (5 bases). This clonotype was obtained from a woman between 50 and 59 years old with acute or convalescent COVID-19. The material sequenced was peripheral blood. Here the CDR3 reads CAIMGGGSTEAFF. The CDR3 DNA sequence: TGTGCCATCATGGGGGGGGGTAGCACTGAAGCTTTCTTT.